Detailed here is one T cell receptor (beta chain). Germline assignment: CDR1 SQVTM and CDR2 ANQGSEA. The CDR3 loop spans 15 amino acids. The junction had 6 bases not matched to a gene; V was cut back by 4 bases and J by 3 bases. Repertoires were generated with immunoSEQ multiplex PCR, while TCRdb's copy carries only in-frame clones and drops some. The repertoire holds under 250,000 clones, with almost 85% as singletons. This sample stems from a study of blood T cell repertoires in COVID-19. Study-level information: Sample material is recorded as cDNA or gDNA derived from T cells, B-cell-depleted T cells, or PBMCs.

The chain combines TRBV29-1 with TRBJ2-1; 10 bases fit TRBD2. The source material was peripheral blood. The sequence was obtained from a middle-aged woman with acute or convalescent COVID-19. CDR3 DNA: TGCAGCGTTGCCGGCGCTAGCGGGAGCTACAATGAGCAGTTCTTC. It codes for CSVAGASGSYNEQFF.